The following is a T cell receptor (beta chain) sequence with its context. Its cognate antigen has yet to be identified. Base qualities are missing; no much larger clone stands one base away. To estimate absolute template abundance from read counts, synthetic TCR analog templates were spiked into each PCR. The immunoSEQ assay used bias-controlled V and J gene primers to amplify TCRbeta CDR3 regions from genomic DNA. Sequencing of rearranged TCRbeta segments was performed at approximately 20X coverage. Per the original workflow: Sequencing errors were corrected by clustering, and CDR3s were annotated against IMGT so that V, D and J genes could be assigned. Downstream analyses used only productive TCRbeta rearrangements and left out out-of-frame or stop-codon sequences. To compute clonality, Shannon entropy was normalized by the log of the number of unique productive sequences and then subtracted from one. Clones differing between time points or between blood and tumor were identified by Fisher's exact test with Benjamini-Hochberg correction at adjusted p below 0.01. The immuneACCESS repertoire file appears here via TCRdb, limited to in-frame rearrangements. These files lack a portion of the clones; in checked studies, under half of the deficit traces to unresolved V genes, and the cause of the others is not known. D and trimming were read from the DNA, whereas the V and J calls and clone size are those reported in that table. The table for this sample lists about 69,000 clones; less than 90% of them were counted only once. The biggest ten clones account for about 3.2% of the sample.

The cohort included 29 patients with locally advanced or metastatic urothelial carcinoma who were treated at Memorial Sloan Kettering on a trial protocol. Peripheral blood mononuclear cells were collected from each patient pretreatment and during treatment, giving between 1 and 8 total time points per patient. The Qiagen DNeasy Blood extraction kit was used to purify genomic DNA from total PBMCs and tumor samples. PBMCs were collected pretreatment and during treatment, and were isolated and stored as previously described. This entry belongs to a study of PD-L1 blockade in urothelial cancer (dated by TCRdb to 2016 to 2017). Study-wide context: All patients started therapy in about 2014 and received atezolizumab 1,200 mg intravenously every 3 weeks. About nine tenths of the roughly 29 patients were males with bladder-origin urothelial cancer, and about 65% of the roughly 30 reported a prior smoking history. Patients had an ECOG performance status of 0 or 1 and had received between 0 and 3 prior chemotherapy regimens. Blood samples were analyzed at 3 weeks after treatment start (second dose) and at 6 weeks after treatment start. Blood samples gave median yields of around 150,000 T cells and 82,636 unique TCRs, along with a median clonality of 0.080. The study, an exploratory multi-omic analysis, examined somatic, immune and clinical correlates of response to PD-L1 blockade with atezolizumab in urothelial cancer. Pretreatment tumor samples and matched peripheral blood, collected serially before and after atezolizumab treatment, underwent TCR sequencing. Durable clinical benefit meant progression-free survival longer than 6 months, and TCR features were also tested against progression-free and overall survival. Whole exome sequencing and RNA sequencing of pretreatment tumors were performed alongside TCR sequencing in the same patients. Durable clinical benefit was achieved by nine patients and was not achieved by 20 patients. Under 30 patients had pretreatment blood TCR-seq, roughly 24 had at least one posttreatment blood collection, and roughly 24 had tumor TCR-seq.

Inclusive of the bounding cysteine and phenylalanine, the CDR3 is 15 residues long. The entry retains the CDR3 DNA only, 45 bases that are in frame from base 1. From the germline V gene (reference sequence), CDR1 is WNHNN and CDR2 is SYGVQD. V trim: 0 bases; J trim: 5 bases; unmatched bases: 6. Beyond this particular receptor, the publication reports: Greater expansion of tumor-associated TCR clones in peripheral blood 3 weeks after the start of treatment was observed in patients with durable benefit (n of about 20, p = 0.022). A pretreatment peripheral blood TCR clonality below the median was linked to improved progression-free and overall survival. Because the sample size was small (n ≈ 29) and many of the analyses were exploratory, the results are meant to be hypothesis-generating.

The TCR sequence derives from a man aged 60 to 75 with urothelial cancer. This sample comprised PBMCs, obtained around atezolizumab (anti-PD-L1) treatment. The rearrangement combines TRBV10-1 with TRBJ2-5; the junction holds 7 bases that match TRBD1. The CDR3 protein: CASSESGRGKETQYF. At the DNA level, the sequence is TGCGCCAGCAGTGAGTCGGGCAGGGGGAAGGAGACCCAGTACTTC.